This entry describes one T cell receptor beta chain. The sample is drawn from a study of OX40 agonist ivuxolimab in advanced cancers. Study overall: Partial responses were achieved by three patients, one with hepatocellular carcinoma and two with cutaneous melanoma.

Germline V lookup: CDR1 GTSNPN, CDR2 SVGIG (reference sequence). CDR3 length: 11 residues. V was trimmed by 4 bases and J by 5 bases, leaving 8 bases between them. The repertoire was sequenced with immunoSEQ multiplex PCR; TCRdb's copy has only in-frame clones and lacks some. The sample has approximately 90,000 clones; roughly 84% are singletons. This sequence originates from an adult with an advanced solid tumor such as melanoma, head and neck, liver or kidney cancer. The chain carries TRBV30 and TRBJ1-1, with TRBD1 as a possible D gene (6 bases). The sequencing here drew on CD4+ or CD8+ T cells sorted from blood, taken in a trial of the OX40 agonist ivuxolimab. CDR3 DNA sequence: TGTGCCTGGAAAACAGGGACTGAAGCTTTCTTT. Protein sequence: CAWKTGTEAFF.